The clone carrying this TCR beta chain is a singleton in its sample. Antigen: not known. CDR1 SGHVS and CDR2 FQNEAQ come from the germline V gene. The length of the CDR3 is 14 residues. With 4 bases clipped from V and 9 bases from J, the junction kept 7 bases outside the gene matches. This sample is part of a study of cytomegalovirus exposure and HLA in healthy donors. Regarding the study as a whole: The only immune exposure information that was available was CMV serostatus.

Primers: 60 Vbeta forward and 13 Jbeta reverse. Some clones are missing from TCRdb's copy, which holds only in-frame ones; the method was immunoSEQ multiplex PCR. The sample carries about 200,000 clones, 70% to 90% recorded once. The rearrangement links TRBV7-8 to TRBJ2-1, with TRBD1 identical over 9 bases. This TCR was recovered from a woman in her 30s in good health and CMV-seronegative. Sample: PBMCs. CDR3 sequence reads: CASSSGQGGREQFF. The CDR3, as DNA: TGTGCCAGCAGCTCGGGACAGGGTGGACGTGAGCAGTTCTTC.